This T cell receptor (beta chain) was sequenced in a study of shared clonotypes between healthy human individuals. Study as a whole: Ranging from 18 to 49 in age, donors were two women and three men. A donor's plate count was three for CD4 naive and three for CD4 memory; CD8 naive had two and CD8 memory one.

Per germline, CDR1 SGHTA and CDR2 FQGNSA. The CDR3 is 16 residues long. V lost 3 bases, J lost 0 bases, and 9 bases lay in between. Clones were sequenced by immunoSEQ multiplex PCR, and TCRdb holds only the in-frame ones, with some missing. The profile shows over 850,000 clones, around three quarters of them singletons. The study drew all its donors from Caucasian adults living in Nashville, Tennessee. The sequenced material came from memory CD4+ T cells from PBMCs. Subset defined: CD45RA-negative fraction. This TCR came from a man aged 18 to 30 in good health. Some clones in this sample may be carry-over from other donors' samples. This chain links TRBV7-2 with TRBJ2-6; D remains ambiguous. The CDR3 bases are TGTGCCAGCAGCTTGGCAGGCTCCTCTGGGGCCAACGTCCTGACTTTC. Amino acid sequence: CASSLAGSSGANVLTF.